This paragraph reports one TCR beta chain. Its antigen is currently unknown. Deletions cut 2 bases from V and 4 bases from J, with 11 bases between. The length of the CDR3 is 15 residues. Germline values: CDR1 SGHDN, CDR2 FVKESK. This specimen comes from a study of regulatory T cells in long-lasting Graves disease. Broader study findings: Comparison showed that persistent patients shared more public clonotypes (about 2,600) than new patients (nearly 1,000).

Researchers made TCR beta libraries by using iRepertoire HTBI primers and running Arm-PCR on CDR3 regions. TCRdb re-called the multiplex PCR reads with MiXCR, one entry per CDR3 protein. This repertoire shows a few hundred thousand distinct CDR3 sequences, roughly a fifth found once; its top ten account for around an eighth. The time point here: persistent/refractory GD, antithyroid drugs over 5 years with positive TRAb. RNA isolated from PBMCs was used to make the TCR library. The genes are TRBV14 and TRBJ2-2, with D perhaps matching TRBD1 (5 bases). This sequence was found in a female donor with Graves disease. The sequences come from peripheral blood mononuclear cells (PBMCs), collected when the disease was refractory, from a patient treated with antithyroid drugs. CDR3 in DNA: TGTGCCAGCAGCCAACAGGGTGTGGGCACCGGGGAGCTGTTTTTT. Protein sequence: CASSQQGVGTGELFF.